The 15 T cell receptor beta chains reported below all come from one sample, sequenced in a study of blood T cells in healthy people across ages. The second PCR ran about 6 to 12 cycles with a sample-barcoded 5' primer and J-beta primers. MiXCR, applied by TCRdb to the 5' RACE reads, yields one record per CDR3 protein. The sample shows roughly 800,000 distinct CDR3 sequences, 35% to 40% of them seen only once. Material: blood. The source is a man between 18 and 29 years old in good health.

The genes are TRBV4-2 and TRBJ2-3; D is possibly TRBD2 (6 bases). The CDR3 sequence is 16 residues long. The V gene lost 3 bases and the J gene lost 2 bases, with 15 bases spanning the gap. Germline values: CDR1 LGHNA, CDR2 YNFKEQ. CDR3 protein: CASSQEGLPPTDTQYF. In DNA, the CDR3 is TGTGCCAGCAGCCAGGAAGGACTACCTCCCACAGATACGCAGTATTTT.

In this sample, this clonotype turned up many times. V usage is TRBV7-2 and J usage is TRBJ2-5; no definite D call. Germline assignment: CDR1 SGHTA and CDR2 FQGNSA. The CDR3 runs 13 residues. The ends were cut back, 5 bases at V and 2 bases at J, with 9 bases in the middle. CDR3 residues: CASSQDGQETQYF. DNA of the CDR3: TGTGCCAGCAGCCAGGACGGGCAAGAGACCCAGTACTTC.

This chain joins TRBV7-2 and TRBJ1-2; no definite D call. This CDR3 comprises 13 residues. V lost 0 bases and J lost 8, with 10 bases in between. Per the germline V gene, CDR1 is SGHTA and CDR2 is FQGNSA. The CDR3, as DNA: TGTGCCAGCAGCTTAGCTTTACTGCGGGGCTACACCTTC. Its translation is CASSLALLRGYTF.

V usage is TRBV12-3 or TRBV12-4 and J usage is TRBJ1-1; D perhaps matches TRBD1 (5 bases). The V end lost 6 bases, the J end lost 10 bases, and 15 bases lay between the germline ends. CDR3 length equals 12 residues. CDR3 residues: CASSSQGLGAFF. As DNA, the CDR3 is TGTGCCAGCAGCTCCCAGGGTCTCGGAGCTTTCTTT.

The CDR3 nucleotides are TGTGCCAGCAGCTCCCACAGGGAGGAGGAGACCCAGTACTTC. This sequence encodes CASSSHREEETQYF. The J gene is TRBJ2-5, the V gene TRBV7-2; D possibly uses TRBD1 or TRBD2 (6 bases each). Germline V gene sequence: CDR1 SGHTA, CDR2 FQGNSA. This CDR3 has 14 residues. V lost 4 bases to trimming and J lost 5 bases, with 14 bases between them.

This clonotype was counted many times. The chain links TRBV12-3 or TRBV12-4 to TRBJ2-7; TRBD1 matches at 8 bases. Trimming cost V 6 bases and J 5 bases; bases outside gene matches: 9. CDR3 size: 14 residues. CDR3 DNA: TGTGCCAGCAGCCCTGGGACAGGTGCGGACGAGCAGTACTTC. Residues: CASSPGTGADEQYF.

This clonotype was observed a handful of times. The chain joins TRBV12-3 or TRBV12-4 to TRBJ1-1; D possibly corresponds to TRBD1 (6 bases). Trimming pared 6 bases from V and 4 bases from J, leaving 12 bases between. The CDR3 is 13 amino acids. The DNA for the CDR3 is TGTGCCAGCAGAAAGACAGGAGTCACTGAAGCTTTCTTT. Translated: CASRKTGVTEAFF.

This sequence joins TRBV7-8 and TRBJ1-5; D gene ambiguous. With 7 bases removed from V and 1 base from J, the gap between germline ends came to 17 bases. This CDR3 comprises 16 residues. In germline, CDR1 is SGHVS, CDR2 FQNEAQ. This CDR3 is CASTREGALSNQPQHF. DNA of the CDR3: TGTGCCAGCACCCGCGAGGGAGCCCTAAGCAATCAGCCCCAGCATTTT.

On this clonotype: A much larger clone differs from this one at a single base, so this may be a read error. The chain carries TRBV20-1 and TRBJ2-7; 11 positions match TRBD2. In germline, CDR1 is DFQATT, CDR2 SNEGSKA (reference sequence). V dropped 6 bases and J dropped 7; count of bases not matched to a gene: 14. This CDR3 contains 15 residues. In DNA, the CDR3 is TGCAGTGCAACGACGGGGACTAGCGGAAACAATGAGCAGTACTTC. Translated: CSATTGTSGNNEQYF.

This clonotype showed up just once. It may be a read error: a sequence one base away is much more abundant. The chain employs TRBV12-3 or TRBV12-4 and TRBJ2-3; TRBD1 agrees at 7 bases. The junction had 9 bases not matched to a gene; V was cut back by 5 bases and J by 1 base. The CDR3 covers 16 residues. The CDR3 loop reads CASSPRTGSCTDTQYF. The DNA of the CDR3 is TGTGCCAGCAGTCCCCGGACAGGATCCTGCACAGATACGCAGTATTTT.

This clonotype occurred a few times. The rearrangement uses TRBV20-1 and TRBJ2-3; 13 bases agree with TRBD2. With V trimmed by 8 bases and J by 5 bases, 7 bases remained unmatched. This CDR3 is built from 14 residues. Per the germline V gene, CDR1 is DFQATT and CDR2 is SNEGSKA (reference sequence). CDR3 protein: CSPSRTSGGDTQYF. The CDR3 DNA sequence: TGCAGTCCATCCCGGACTAGCGGGGGAGATACGCAGTATTTT.

The J gene is TRBJ1-2, the V gene TRBV7-8; no clear D. V was clipped by 5 bases and J by 8 bases, with 21 bases between them. CDR1 is SGHVS and CDR2 is FQNEAQ in the germline V gene. The CDR3 is made up of 15 amino acids. CDR3 in amino acids: CASSNIDGVPPGYTF. The DNA of the CDR3 is TGTGCCAGCAGCAACATAGACGGGGTCCCCCCAGGCTACACCTTC.

In this sample, this clonotype turned up once. The chain combines TRBV12-3 or TRBV12-4 with TRBJ2-2; 7 bases fit TRBD1. The CDR3 covers 14 residues. Unmatched junction bases numbered 7, after V lost 6 bases and J lost 6 bases. The CDR3 region is CASRRQGRAGELFF. In DNA form, the CDR3 reads TGTGCCAGCAGACGACAGGGCAGGGCCGGGGAGCTGTTTTTT.

V gene TRBV7-9 combines with J gene TRBJ2-3; D perhaps matches TRBD1 (6 bases). Looked up from germline, CDR1 is SEHNR and CDR2 is FQNEAQ (reference sequence). V lost 11 bases and J lost 2, with 14 bases in between. CDR3 size: 13 residues. The CDR3 here is CAVYRELTDTQYF. Here the CDR3 DNA reads TGTGCCGTATACAGGGAACTCACAGATACGCAGTATTTT.

A remark on this clonotype: Because it lacks the conserved phenylalanine or tryptophan at the end, this CDR3 is likely a read error. The chain recombines TRBV12-3 or TRBV12-4 with TRBJ1-5, with D uncertain. There are 15 residues in the CDR3. V was pared by 2 bases and J by 3 bases, with 11 bases between. CDR3 in amino acids: CASSLTAPANQPQHV. CDR3 in DNA: TGTGCCAGCAGTTTAACGGCGCCGGCCAATCAGCCCCAGCATGTT.